The sequence of this T cell receptor (beta chain) was determined in a study of breast tumors, draining lymph nodes, adjacent tissues. Germline V gene sequence: CDR1 LNHNV, CDR2 YYDKDF (reference sequence). CDR3 size: 13 residues. This clonotype was recorded only once. Antigen: not known. A read error may produce the germline difference seen at one junction end. Samples came from axillary lymph nodes draining the breast cancer. Study conclusions and caveats: Data fit most tumor T cells coming from lymph node, expanding in tumor. Compared with basal-like, luminal-like tumors shared significantly more repertoire with nontumor tissue. The lymph node origin of tumor T cells was framed as consistent with a hypothesis, not demonstrated. Tumors had less TCR diversity than lymph nodes, more than nontumor tissue.

MiXCR, run by TCRdb on the multiplex PCR reads, gives a single entry per CDR3 protein. The data contain more than 100,000 distinct CDR3 sequences, around 24% of them singletons. Sequenced sample: axillary lymph node tissue. This rearrangement joins TRBV15 to TRBJ2-1; D is perhaps TRBD1 or TRBD2 (5 bases each). The sequence derives from a female donor with breast cancer. Some clones in this sample may be carry-over from other donors' samples. The CDR3 reads CATSKGPNNKQFF. The CDR3 DNA is TGTGCCACCAGCAAGGGACCGAACAATAAGCAGTTCTTC.